This TCR beta chain was observed in a study of T cell responses to AZD1222 COVID-19 vaccine. Concerning this clone: Its antigen is not known.

Regarding the study as a whole: Donor demographics were predominantly white British with a female majority; clonal diversity may be underestimated. Two doses of AZD1222 preceded a rise in Spike-specific TCR breadth and depth. Regions left unmutated in variants are reportedly the target of nearly half of spike-specific TCRs. Mapped onto spike, vaccine-associated CD4 TCRs spanned it and were dominant at 160-218 and 743-854.

The data were produced by immunoSEQ multiplex PCR, yet TCRdb's version contains in-frame clones alone and is incomplete. The sample includes 150,000 to 180,000 clones, roughly nine tenths seen only once; the top ten take about 5.5%. The V and J ends lost 2 bases and 4 bases respectively, with 11 bases between them. From germline, CDR1 is MNHNS and CDR2 SASEGT. The CDR3 runs 14 residues. Sample: peripheral blood, taken on day 0 of MenACWY control vaccination. The receptor was isolated from an adult in good health. J is TRBJ2-5 and V is TRBV6-1; weak D call: TRBD2 (6 bases). This chain's CDR3 is CASSELGAGETQYF. The CDR3 DNA follows: TGTGCCAGCAGTGAACTCGGAGCGGGAGAGACCCAGTACTTC.